Included here is one TCR beta chain sequence, with context. These data belong to a study of blood T cells in healthy people across ages. CDR1 is LNHNV, CDR2 YYDKDF, per germline (reference sequence). This CDR3 is built from 15 residues. Each donor supplied 7.5 to 10 milliliters of peripheral blood. The second PCR ran about 6 to 11 cycles with a sample-barcoded 5' primer and J-beta primers. Every cDNA molecule bore a tag from a template-switch adaptor containing 12 random nucleotides. Sequencing recovered at least 3 million CDR3-containing paired-end reads from each sample. TCRdb independently ran MiXCR on the 5' RACE reads; one entry per CDR3 protein. Of fewer than 2,000,000 distinct CDR3 sequences listed, about 31% are singletons.

The V gene is TRBV15, the J gene TRBJ2-5; 7 nucleotides agree with TRBD2. With the DNA end fitting TRBJ2-7 better, the J assignment may be wrong. This clonotype originated in a woman aged 25 to 45 in good health. What was sequenced was blood. This CDR3 is CATSRGWGGKDEQYF. CDR3 coding DNA: TGTGCCACCAGCAGAGGGTGGGGAGGGAAAGACGAGCAGTACTTC.